The 4 T cell receptor beta chains in this list originate from one sample, sequenced in a study of identical twins. TCRdb re-called the 5' RACE reads with MiXCR, one entry per CDR3 protein. The sample yields about 790,000 distinct CDR3 sequences, roughly 18% seen once. These data also formed part of another study, on T cells expressing NK-cell markers.

The source material was PBMCs. These receptors all stem from a woman under 30 in good health.

There are a few counts of this clonotype. The junction differs from germline at one of its ends, possibly a read error. The chain combines TRBV12-3 or TRBV12-4 with TRBJ2-7; TRBD2 matches at 8 bases. The CDR3 has 11 amino acids. The CDR3 spells CASGWIYEQYF. DNA for the CDR3: TGCGCTAGCGGGTGGATCTACGAGCAGTACTTC.

The chain links TRBV12-3 or TRBV12-4 to TRBJ1-2; 7 positions agree with TRBD1. V gave up 5 bases and J gave up 0 bases; unmatched junction bases: 9. The CDR3 has 16 residues. The CDR3 nucleotides read TGTGCCAGCAGTCACGGGGACAGTGCAACTAACTATGGCTACACCTTC. Protein sequence: CASSHGDSATNYGYTF.

The genes are TRBV18 and TRBJ1-5, with D possibly being TRBD1 (6 bases). V was shortened by 3 bases and J by 6 bases, with 15 bases between the two germline ends. CDR1 and CDR2 from the germline V gene are KGHSH and LQKENI. The CDR3 totals 15 residues. The DNA of the CDR3 is TGTGCCAGCTCACCGGGCAGGGGAGCCAGTCAGCCCCAGCATTTT. Its translation: CASSPGRGASQPQHF.

This clonotype showed up just a few times. The chain is built from TRBV12-5 and TRBJ2-7; a possible D gene is TRBD2 (6 bases). Germline CDR1 and CDR2: LGHNT and FRNRAP. Trimming took 0 bases from V and 0 from J, leaving 21 bases between them. CDR3 length: 19 amino acids. This chain's CDR3 is CASGLVRGTEGLSSYEQYF. The CDR3 DNA sequence: TGTGCTAGTGGTTTGGTACGCGGGACCGAGGGCCTTAGCTCCTACGAGCAGTACTTC. Full variable domain (remainder filled in from reference TRBV12-5 and TRBJ2-7): DARVTQTPRHKVTEMGQEVTMRCQPILGHNTVFWYRQTMMQGLELLAYFRNRAPLDDSGMPKDRFSAEMPDATLATLKIQPSEPRDSAVYFCASGLVRGTEGLSSYEQYFGPGTRLTVT.